The 16 T cell receptor beta chains listed next were all sequenced from one sample in a study of siplizumab effects on memory and regulatory T cells. Clones were read by immunoSEQ multiplex PCR, and TCRdb kept only the in-frame ones, dropping some. The data show nearly 85,000 clones, with 95% seen just once and approximately 18% held by the top ten. Sequenced material: CD8+ T cells sorted from blood. All receptors come from a human donor in good health.

The chain couples TRBV27 to TRBJ2-7, with D perhaps TRBD2 (6 bases). V lost 10 bases and J lost 6, with 13 bases in between. The germline CDR1 and CDR2 sequences are MNHEY and SMNVEV (reference sequence). The CDR3 sequence is 11 residues long. CDR3 protein: CATRGGVEQYF. DNA of the CDR3: TGTGCCACCCGTGGCGGGGTCGAGCAGTACTTC.

V is TRBV19 and J is TRBJ2-7, with D possibly being TRBD1 or TRBD2 (5 bases each). Trimming removed 4 bases from V and 3 bases from J, with 13 bases in between. CDR1 and CDR2 (germline): LNHDA, SQIVND (reference sequence). The CDR3 extends over 14 amino acids. The DNA for the CDR3 is TGTGCCAGTAGTAACCGAGGGGTTGGCTACGAGCAGTACTTC. It is translated as CASSNRGVGYEQYF. The full variable domain, rest sourced from reference TRBV19 and TRBJ2-7, is DGGITQSPKYLFRKEGQNVTLSCEQNLNHDAMYWYRQDPGQGLRLIYYSQIVNDFQKGDIAEGYSVSREKKESFPLTVTSAQKNPTAFYLCASSNRGVGYEQYFGPGTRLTVT.

V gene TRBV19 combines with J gene TRBJ2-3, with no clear D. The CDR3 covers 19 residues. The germline V gene has CDR1 LNHDA and CDR2 SQIVND (reference sequence). Trimming took 1 base from V and 0 from J, leaving 20 bases between them. CDR3 in amino acids: CASSIVIRRVADSTDTQYF. CDR3 DNA: TGTGCCAGTAGTATAGTAATACGGCGCGTCGCGGATAGCACAGATACGCAGTATTTT.

This chain connects TRBV2 to TRBJ2-7; D is ambiguous. Looked up from germline, CDR1 is SNHLY and CDR2 is FYNNEI. The CDR3 loop spans 14 amino acids. Trimming took off 8 bases at V and 0 bases at J, with 14 bases between the two ends. The CDR3, as DNA: TGTGCCAGCCAACCCACGGGCACCTCCTACGAGCAGTACTTC. This gives the protein CASQPTGTSYEQYF.

The chain carries TRBV7-6 and TRBJ2-1; D is uncertain. Germline V gives CDR1 SGHVS, CDR2 FNYEAQ. Trimming removed 5 bases from V and 3 bases from J, with 8 bases in between. This CDR3 is built from 13 residues. CDR3 DNA sequence: TGTGCCAGCAGCCCTGCAGGCTACAATGAGCAGTTCTTC. This gives the protein CASSPAGYNEQFF.

J is TRBJ2-1 and V is TRBV10-3; D is unresolved. Looked up from germline, CDR1 is ENHRY and CDR2 is SYGVKD. The CDR3 has 13 amino acids. Trimming left V 2 bases short and J 9 bases short, with 11 bases between. CDR3 loop: CAISEVWQREQFF. In DNA, the CDR3 is TGTGCCATCAGTGAGGTATGGCAACGTGAGCAGTTCTTC.

This chain connects TRBV7-9 to TRBJ2-2; tentative D call: TRBD1 (5 bases). From germline, CDR1 is SEHNR and CDR2 FQNEAQ (reference sequence). The V end lost 5 bases, the J end lost 0 bases, and 13 bases lay between the germline ends. The CDR3 is made up of 16 amino acids. In DNA form, the CDR3 reads TGTGCCAGCAGCCCGATGCGACAGCCGAACACCGGGGAGCTGTTTTTT. Protein product: CASSPMRQPNTGELFF.

V is TRBV28 and J is TRBJ2-7; 8 bases agree with TRBD1. The V and J ends lost 4 bases and 1 base, in that order; junction bases with no gene match: 3. Germline V CDR1 and CDR2: MDHEN, SYDVKM. The CDR3 sequence is 14 residues long. CDR3 DNA sequence: TGTGCCAGCAGTTACCGGGACAGGTCCTACGAGCAGTACTTC. Translation gives CASSYRDRSYEQYF.

The chain links TRBV28 to TRBJ2-3; TRBD2 agrees at 7 bases. The germline CDR1 and CDR2 sequences are MDHEN and SYDVKM. J gave up 4 bases and V 3 bases, and 4 bases lay outside the gene matches. This CDR3 is 14 amino acids long. The CDR3 here is CASSLEAGADTQYF. The CDR3 DNA reads TGTGCCAGCAGTTTGGAGGCGGGAGCAGATACGCAGTATTTT.

This clone was counted a single time. The chain links TRBV25-1 to TRBJ2-7, with unresolved D. Trimming shortened V by 7 bases and J by 4 bases, and 14 bases separated the two germline ends. The germline V gene has CDR1 MGHDK and CDR2 SYGVNS. The CDR3 spans 13 residues. Here the CDR3 reads CASTEWVGYEQYF. The CDR3 DNA follows: TGTGCCAGCACCGAATGGGTGGGGTACGAGCAGTACTTC.

The rearrangement joins TRBV11-2 to TRBJ2-1, with 8 bases lining up with TRBD2. Trimming took 3 bases from V and 4 from J; bases not matched to a gene: 8. Germline loops: CDR1 SGHAT, CDR2 FQNNGV. The CDR3 loop spans 16 amino acids. The CDR3 sequence is CASSFSLLAGYNEQFF. The CDR3, as DNA: TGTGCCAGCAGCTTTTCATTGTTAGCGGGGTACAATGAGCAGTTCTTC.

The J gene is TRBJ2-6, the V gene TRBV12-2; the table assigns TRBD1, which was not confirmed against the DNA. TRBV12-2 is annotated as a pseudogene. This CDR3 contains 19 residues. Written as DNA, the CDR3 is TGTGCAAGTCGCTTAAACACGGGACAGAGGCCCTCTGGGGCCAACGTCCTGACTTTC. Its protein is CASRLNTGQRPSGANVLTF.

This chain uses TRBV14 with TRBJ2-7; D could derive from TRBD1 or TRBD2 (5 bases each). V lost 2 bases and J lost 6, with 17 bases in between. CDR1 is SGHDN and CDR2 is FVKESK in the germline V gene. The CDR3 has 15 amino acids. DNA of the CDR3: TGTGCCAGCAGCCAAACCCCTAAGCCGGGGCGCGAGCAGTACTTC. This codes for CASSQTPKPGREQYF.

The J gene is TRBJ2-7, the V gene TRBV4-1, with a possible D match to TRBD2 (6 bases). The V end lost 0 bases, the J end lost 5 bases, and 11 bases lay between the germline ends. CDR3 length: 14 amino acids. Germline loops: CDR1 MGHRA, CDR2 YSYEKL. CDR3 sequence: CASSQDGGTDEQYF. CDR3 sequence (DNA): TGCGCCAGCAGCCAAGATGGGGGGACTGACGAGCAGTACTTC.

CDR3 sequence reads: CASSLAETGGFDEQYF. Here the CDR3 DNA reads TGTGCCAGCAGCTTAGCGGAGACAGGGGGCTTCGACGAGCAGTACTTC. The V call is TRBV7-9, the J call TRBJ2-7, with 10 bases fitting TRBD1. CDR1 is SEHNR and CDR2 is FQNEAQ in the germline V gene (reference sequence). The V and J ends lost 0 bases and 5 bases, in that order; junction bases with no gene match: 7. CDR3 size: 16 residues. Looking up the rest from reference TRBV7-9 and TRBJ2-7 gives the full variable domain: DTGVSQNPRHKITKRGQNVTFRCDPISEHNRLYWYRQTLGQGPEFLTYFQNEAQLEKSRLLSDRFSAERPKGSFSTLEIQRTEQGDSAMYLCASSLAETGGFDEQYFGPGTRLTVT.

The chain employs TRBV6-5 and TRBJ1-1, with 8 positions matching TRBD1. Looked up from germline, CDR1 is MNHEY and CDR2 is SVGAGI. This CDR3 region has 14 residues. Unmatched junction bases numbered 5, after V lost 5 bases and J lost 3 bases. The CDR3 protein is CASSAGGGYTEAFF. CDR3 nucleotides: TGTGCCAGCAGTGCAGGGGGCGGGTACACTGAAGCTTTCTTT.